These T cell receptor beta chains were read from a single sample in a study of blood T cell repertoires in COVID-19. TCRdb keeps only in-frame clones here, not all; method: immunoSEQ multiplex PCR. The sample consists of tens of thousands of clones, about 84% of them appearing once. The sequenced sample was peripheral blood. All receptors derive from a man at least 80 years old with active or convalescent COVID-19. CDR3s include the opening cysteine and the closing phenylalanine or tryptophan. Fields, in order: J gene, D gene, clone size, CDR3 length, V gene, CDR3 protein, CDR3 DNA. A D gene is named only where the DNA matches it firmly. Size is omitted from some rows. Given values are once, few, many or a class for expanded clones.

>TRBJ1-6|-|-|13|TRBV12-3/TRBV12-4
CASSLNRDSPLHF
TGTGCCAGCAGTCTTAACAGGGATTCACCCCTCCACTTT
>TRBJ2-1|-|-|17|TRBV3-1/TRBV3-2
CASSQAGGLGSYNEQFF
TGTGCCAGCAGCCAAGCCGGGGGACTTGGCTCCTACAATGAGCAGTTCTTC
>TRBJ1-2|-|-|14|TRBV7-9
CASSPTVGPYGYTF
TGTGCCAGCAGCCCGACCGTGGGGCCCTATGGCTACACCTTC
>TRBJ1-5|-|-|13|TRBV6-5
CASSYSGDQPQHF
TGTGCCAGCAGTTACTCGGGCGATCAGCCCCAGCATTTT
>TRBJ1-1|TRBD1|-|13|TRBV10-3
CAASQGADTEAFF
TGTGCCGCGTCTCAGGGGGCGGACACTGAAGCTTTCTTT
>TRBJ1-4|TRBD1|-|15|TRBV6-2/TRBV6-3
CASSYVQGAGEKLFF
TGTGCCAGCAGTTACGTGCAGGGGGCCGGAGAAAAACTGTTTTTT
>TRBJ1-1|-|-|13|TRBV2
CASSDVPRHEAFF
TGTGCCAGCAGTGACGTGCCCAGACATGAAGCTTTCTTT
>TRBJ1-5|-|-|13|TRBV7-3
CASSLGGDQPQHF
TGTGCCAGCAGCTTAGGGGGCGATCAGCCCCAGCATTTT
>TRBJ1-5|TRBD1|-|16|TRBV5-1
CASSLGDRATNQPQHF
TGCGCCAGCAGCTTGGGGGACAGGGCAACGAATCAGCCCCAGCATTTT
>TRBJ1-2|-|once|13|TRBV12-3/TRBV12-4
CASSLGGYYGYTF
TGTGCCAGCAGTTTAGGTGGCTACTATGGCTACACCTTC
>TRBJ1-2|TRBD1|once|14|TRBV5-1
CASSVTGGYYGYTF
TGCGCCAGCAGCGTGACAGGGGGTTACTATGGCTACACCTTC
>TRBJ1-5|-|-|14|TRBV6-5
CASTASGGNQPQHF
TGTGCCAGCACCGCCTCGGGAGGCAATCAGCCCCAGCATTTT
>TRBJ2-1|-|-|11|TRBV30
CAWSVVGEQFF
TGTGCCTGGAGTGTAGTGGGCGAGCAGTTCTTC
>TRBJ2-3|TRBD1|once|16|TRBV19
CASSIGGQGITDTQYF
TGTGCCAGTAGTATAGGGGGACAGGGAATCACAGATACGCAGTATTTT
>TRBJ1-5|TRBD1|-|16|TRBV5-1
CASSPNPGTGNQPQHF
TGCGCCAGCAGCCCCAACCCCGGGACAGGTAATCAGCCCCAGCATTTT
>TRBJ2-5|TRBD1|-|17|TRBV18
CASSPWEDRAMPGTQYF
TGTGCCAGCTCACCCTGGGAGGACAGGGCTATGCCCGGGACCCAGTACTTC
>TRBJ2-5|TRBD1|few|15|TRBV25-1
CASSVGDRGRETQYF
TGTGCCAGCAGTGTTGGGGACAGAGGAAGGGAGACCCAGTACTTC
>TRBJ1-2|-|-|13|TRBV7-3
CASSLGTGYGYTF
TGTGCCAGCAGCTTAGGCACGGGTTATGGCTACACCTTC
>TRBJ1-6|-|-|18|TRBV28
CASTTEGGTNLRGSPLHF
TGTGCCAGCACCACTGAGGGGGGGACCAATCTCAGGGGTTCACCCCTCCACTTT
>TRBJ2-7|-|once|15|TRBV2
CASLPGRASSYEQYF
TGTGCCAGCCTTCCTGGGCGGGCAAGCTCCTACGAGCAGTACTTC
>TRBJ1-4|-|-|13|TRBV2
CASGGHINEKLFF
TGTGCCAGCGGTGGACACATAAATGAAAAACTGTTTTTT
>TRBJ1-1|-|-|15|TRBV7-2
CASSYPQGQNTEAFF
TGTGCCAGCAGCTATCCCCAGGGGCAGAACACTGAAGCTTTCTTT
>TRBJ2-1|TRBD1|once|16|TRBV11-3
CASSLARQGPYNEQFF
TGTGCCAGCAGCTTAGCTCGACAGGGTCCCTACAATGAGCAGTTCTTC
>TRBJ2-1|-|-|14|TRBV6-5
CASSYSIYMNEQFF
TGTGCCAGCAGTTACTCAATCTATATGAATGAGCAGTTCTTC
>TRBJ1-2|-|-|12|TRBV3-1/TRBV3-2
CASSWRNYGYTF
TGTGCCAGCAGCTGGAGGAACTATGGCTACACCTTC
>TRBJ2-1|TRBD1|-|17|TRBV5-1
CASSLVSDRDVYNEQFF
TGCGCCAGCAGCTTGGTCTCTGACAGGGACGTTTACAATGAGCAGTTCTTC
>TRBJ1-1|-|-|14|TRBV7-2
CASSQGNSGTEAFF
TGTGCCAGCAGCCAGGGGAATTCGGGCACTGAAGCTTTCTTT